These T cell receptor beta chains were read from a single sample in a study of T cell responses to AZD1222 COVID-19 vaccine. The data were produced by immunoSEQ multiplex PCR, yet TCRdb's version contains in-frame clones alone and is incomplete. Among roughly 100,000 clones listed, roughly 84% were seen once. Sample: peripheral blood, taken on day 0 of AZD1222 vaccination. Every receptor here comes from an adult in good health. Each CDR3 is given with its conserved first and last residue. A D gene is named only where the DNA matches it firmly. Size tells how often a clone was seen (once, few, many) or the class of an expanded clone, and some rows leave it out.

>TRBJ1-6|TRBV30|few|TRBD1
CACTGGSSPLHF
TGTGCCTGTACAGGGGGCTCGTCACCCCTCCACTTT
>TRBJ2-1|TRBV7-9|.|.
CASSPKMTANEQFF
TGTGCCAGCAGCCCCAAGATGACGGCCAATGAGCAGTTCTTC
>TRBJ2-3|TRBV13|once|.
CASSRGHTTDTQYF
TGTGCCAGCAGCCGGGGACACACCACAGATACGCAGTATTTT
>TRBJ1-1|TRBV19|.|TRBD1
CASSNYRGGTEAFF
TGTGCCAGTAGTAACTACAGGGGAGGTACTGAAGCTTTCTTT
>TRBJ1-2|TRBV28|.|.
CASSLLQGSGYTF
TGTGCCAGCAGTCTCCTACAGGGATCTGGCTACACCTTC
>TRBJ2-1|TRBV6-1|.|.
CASSESWGAYNEQFF
TGTGCCAGCAGTGAAAGCTGGGGGGCCTACAATGAGCAGTTCTTC
>TRBJ2-5|TRBV9|.|.
CASSVGVGGLRETQYF
TGTGCCAGCAGCGTAGGGGTAGGGGGATTAAGAGAGACCCAGTACTTC
>TRBJ1-6|TRBV3-1/TRBV3-2|.|.
CASSQGRSINSPLHF
TGTGCCAGCAGCCAAGGGCGGAGCATAAATTCACCCCTCCACTTT
>TRBJ1-5|TRBV19|.|TRBD1
CASSIDRRGYNQPQHF
TGTGCCAGTAGTATAGATCGCAGGGGGTACAATCAGCCCCAGCATTTT
>TRBJ1-4|TRBV18|.|.
CASSYSGGGEKLFF
TGTGCCAGCTCGTACTCCGGCGGTGGTGAAAAACTGTTTTTT
>TRBJ1-3|TRBV6-1|.|.
CASSENGGATGNTIYF
TGTGCCAGCAGTGAAAACGGCGGAGCGACTGGAAACACCATATATTTT
>TRBJ2-5|TRBV19|once|TRBD2
CASSHRPGGLEETQYF
TGTGCCAGTAGCCATAGACCGGGAGGCCTTGAAGAGACCCAGTACTTC
>TRBJ1-1|TRBV11-3|few|.
CASSFPGMRTEAFF
TGTGCCAGCAGCTTCCCAGGGATGCGGACTGAAGCTTTCTTT
>TRBJ2-7|TRBV6-5|.|.
CASKSGGNYEQYF
TGTGCCAGCAAATCGGGCGGGAACTACGAGCAGTACTTC
>TRBJ1-1|TRBV18|.|.
CASSPETGFRGAFF
TGTGCCAGCTCACCGGAGACAGGTTTTCGAGGAGCTTTCTTT
>TRBJ2-7|TRBV6-5|.|.
CASSYSSVRAYEQYF
TGTGCCAGCAGTTACTCTTCGGTCCGAGCCTACGAGCAGTACTTC
>TRBJ1-2|TRBV27|.|.
CASSPRVGAHYGYTF
TGTGCCAGCAGTCCCAGGGTGGGGGCCCACTATGGCTACACCTTC
>TRBJ1-2|TRBV27|.|TRBD1
CASSLTPGQIYGYTF
TGTGCCAGCAGCCTCACACCGGGACAGATCTATGGCTACACCTTC
>TRBJ1-2|TRBV3-1/TRBV3-2|.|.
CASSLSSPNYGYTF
TGTGCCAGCAGCCTCTCGTCCCCTAACTATGGCTACACCTTC
>TRBJ1-5|TRBV18|.|.
CASSQTYEGNQPQHF
TGTGCCAGCTCTCAAACGTACGAAGGCAATCAGCCCCAGCATTTT
>TRBJ1-1|TRBV5-6|.|.
CASSLGGIDTEAFF
TGTGCCAGCAGCTTGGGGGGCATAGACACTGAAGCTTTCTTT
>TRBJ1-5|TRBV2|once|TRBD1
CASSESLTGRSNQPQHF
TGTGCCAGCAGTGAATCCCTGACAGGGAGGAGCAATCAGCCCCAGCATTTT
>TRBJ2-7|TRBV2|once|.
CASSEAAYEQYF
TGTGCCAGCAGTGAAGCGGCCTACGAGCAGTACTTC
>TRBJ2-7|TRBV19|.|TRBD1
CASRTTGGTYEQYF
TGTGCCAGTAGGACCACAGGGGGGACCTACGAGCAGTACTTC
>TRBJ1-2|TRBV24-1|.|TRBD1
CATSDTRTGLVSGRYGYTF
TGTGCCACCAGTGACACGAGGACAGGGTTGGTCTCGGGTCGCTATGGCTACACCTTC
>TRBJ2-1|TRBV29-1|.|.
CSVEDYNEQFF
TGCAGCGTTGAAGATTACAATGAGCAGTTCTTC
>TRBJ1-6|TRBV10-2|.|TRBD1
CATSGTGDSPLHF
TGCGCCACCTCTGGGACAGGGGATTCACCCCTCCACTTT
>TRBJ1-4|TRBV19|.|.
CASSWVTNEKLFF
TGTGCCAGTAGTTGGGTAACTAATGAAAAACTGTTTTTT
>TRBJ1-1|TRBV5-6|.|.
CASSLQGYTEAFF
TGTGCCAGCAGCCTACAGGGCTACACTGAAGCTTTCTTT
>TRBJ2-1|TRBV24-1|.|.
CATSDPRTGQGGYNEQFF
TGTGCCACCAGTGATCCCCGAACGGGTCAGGGGGGCTACAATGAGCAGTTCTTC
>TRBJ2-1|TRBV28|.|TRBD2
CASSLTSGSYNEQFF
TGTGCCAGCAGTTTAACTAGCGGGAGTTACAATGAGCAGTTCTTC
>TRBJ1-5|TRBV7-2|.|.
CASSLIGTRVDQPQHF
TGTGCCAGCAGCTTAATCGGGACAAGGGTAGATCAGCCCCAGCATTTT
>TRBJ2-1|TRBV6-5|once|TRBD2
CASSYIAGGLGFF
TGTGCCAGCAGTTACATAGCGGGGGGGCTCGGGTTCTTC